This TCR beta chain was sequenced for a study of cytomegalovirus exposure and HLA in healthy donors. Study-wide results and limits: Reports indicated that the classifier achieved high specificity and sensitivity in diagnosing cytomegalovirus status. Investigators reported approximately 150 TCR beta chains as tied to cytomegalovirus.

On this clone itself: Its antigen is unidentified.

Looked up from germline, CDR1 is WSHSY and CDR2 is SAAADI. The length of the CDR3 is 15 residues. V was cut by 4 bases and J by 1 base, with 10 bases left in between. Each donor was healthy, and each was a bone marrow donor. 13 Jbeta primers and 60 Vbeta primers were used for the PCR. In the authors' methods: It was a later analysis that counted 79 million or so unique TCR beta chains, of which some 9.9 million were shared. The protocol was immunoSEQ multiplex PCR, while the TCRdb copy is restricted to in-frame clones and leaves out a portion. V and J calls and clone size are those listed in that table; D and trimming were worked out from the DNA. The table records about 59,000 clones, approximately 75% of them present only once.

Sequences were obtained from PBMCs. This sequence was found in a young man in good health and CMV-seropositive. V is TRBV10-2 and J is TRBJ2-2; tentatively, D is TRBD2 (6 bases). For the CDR3, the DNA is TGCGCCAGCAGTGGGCAGGGAGGGAACACCGGGGAGCTGTTTTTT. Its translation is CASSGQGGNTGELFF.